A single sample is the source of the 6 T cell receptor beta chains below, sequenced in a study of control samples from healthy donors and cancer patients. The table came from immunoSEQ multiplex PCR; TCRdb's copy has only in-frame clones and leaves some out. The sample holds some 120,000 clones, around nine tenths seen once. The sequencing sample was made of blood. These receptors originate from a middle-aged man in good health.

The V and J genes are TRBV28 and TRBJ2-5; possibly TRBD2 for D (7 bases). V lost 6 bases and J 3 bases, leaving 17 bases between the germline ends. The germline gives CDR1 MDHEN, CDR2 SYDVKM. The CDR3 is made up of 15 amino acids. In DNA form, the CDR3 reads TGTGCCAGCAGCTCCGGGGGGCCCACCAAAGAGACCCAGTACTTC. This translates into CASSSGGPTKETQYF.

The gene calls are TRBV3-1 (or the pseudogene TRBV3-2) and TRBJ2-7, with TRBD1 identical over 7 bases. V was clipped by 1 base and J by 2 bases; unmatched bases: 5. The CDR3 loop spans 15 amino acids. Germline V lookup: CDR1 LGHDT, CDR2 YNNKEL (reference sequence). The CDR3 here is CASSQVGQRTYEQYF. The CDR3 coding sequence is TGTGCCAGCAGCCAAGTGGGACAGCGGACCTACGAGCAGTACTTC.

The chain joins TRBV9 to TRBJ1-2; 7 nucleotides match TRBD1. Trimming took 0 bases from V and 2 from J; bases not matched to a gene: 1. The CDR3 covers 14 residues. The germline V gene encodes CDR1 SGDLS and CDR2 YYNGEE. CDR3 protein: CASSVVGGNYGYTF. The CDR3 DNA reads TGTGCCAGCAGCGTAGTAGGGGGCAACTATGGCTACACCTTC. Supplemented by reference TRBV9 and TRBJ1-2, the full variable domain reads DSGVTQTPKHLITATGQRVTLRCSPRSGDLSVYWYQQSLDQGLQFLIQYYNGEERAKGNILERFSAQQFPDLHSELNLSSLELGDSALYFCASSVVGGNYGYTFGSGTRLTVV.

The chain has TRBV15 and TRBJ2-4; maybe TRBD1 (5 bases). The CDR3 extends over 17 amino acids. V was shortened by 0 bases and J by 7 bases, with 19 bases between the two germline ends. Germline V lookup: CDR1 LNHNV, CDR2 YYDKDF (reference sequence). CDR3 protein: CATSREAGSSLINIQYF. The CDR3 nucleotides read TGTGCCACCAGCAGAGAAGCAGGGTCCAGCCTTATTAACATTCAGTACTTC. Full variable domain (remainder filled in from reference TRBV15 and TRBJ2-4): DAMVIQNPRYQVTQFGKPVTLSCSQTLNHNVMYWYQQKSSQAPKLLFHYYDKDFNNEADTPDNFQSRRPNTSFCFLDIRSPGLGDTAMYLCATSREAGSSLINIQYFGAGTRLSVL.

This clone came up once. The chain is built from TRBV6-5 and TRBJ1-2; 8 bases match TRBD1. In germline, CDR1 is MNHEY, CDR2 SVGAGI. The CDR3 sequence is 15 residues long. The V gene end was trimmed by 0 bases and the J gene end by 2 bases; junction bases not matched to a gene: 2. This chain's CDR3 is CASSYSQGANYGYTF. Here the CDR3 DNA reads TGTGCCAGCAGTTACTCGCAGGGGGCGAACTATGGCTACACCTTC.

This clone was detected a few times. In nucleotides, the CDR3 is TGTGCCAGCAGCGCCGGACTAGTCAGCACAGATACGCAGTATTTT. Translating it yields CASSAGLVSTDTQYF. The gene calls are TRBV9 and TRBJ2-3, with 7 bases aligning to TRBD2. The CDR3 runs to 15 residues. Germline CDR1 SGDLS, CDR2 YYNGEE. The V segment lost 3 bases and the J segment 0 bases; nucleotides outside the gene matches: 4.